This T cell receptor beta chain appears in the sequencing data of a study of radiation and T cells in renal cell carcinoma. As concerns this clone: Its antigen is currently unknown.

CDR1 is SGHRS and CDR2 is YFSETQ in the germline V gene. This CDR3 has 15 amino acids. Trimming cost V 4 bases and J 2 bases, with 12 bases left between them. Stated time point: blood 4 weeks post-SBRT, at nephrectomy. Described treatment: 15 Gy SBRT to primary tumor, nephrectomy 4 weeks later. Blood was sampled at baseline, 2 weeks and 4 weeks after SBRT. Study-wide points: From baseline, blood top tumor clonotypes peaked at 2 weeks post-radiation.

Clones were read by immunoSEQ multiplex PCR, and TCRdb kept only the in-frame ones, dropping some. The sample records around 140,000 clones, less than 90% being singletons. This material consisted of blood, taken from a patient whose treatment included radiotherapy and nephrectomy. The receptor comes from a woman between 50 and 59 years old with renal cell carcinoma. The chain is built from TRBV5-1 and TRBJ1-4, with D possibly TRBD1 on 5 matching bases. The chain's CDR3 is CASSPEWGTNEKLFF. CDR3 DNA sequence: TGCGCCAGCAGCCCGGAATGGGGCACTAATGAAAAACTGTTTTTT.